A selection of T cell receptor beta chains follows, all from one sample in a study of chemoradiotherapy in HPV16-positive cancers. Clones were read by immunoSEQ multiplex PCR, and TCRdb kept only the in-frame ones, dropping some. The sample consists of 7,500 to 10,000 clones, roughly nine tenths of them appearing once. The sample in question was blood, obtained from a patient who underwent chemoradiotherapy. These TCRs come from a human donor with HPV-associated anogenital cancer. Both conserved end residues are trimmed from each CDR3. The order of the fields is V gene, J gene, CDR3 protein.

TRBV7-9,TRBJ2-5,ASSPGRETQY
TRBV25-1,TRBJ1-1,ASSLNVMNTEAF
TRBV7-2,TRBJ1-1,ASSRTGNWANTEAF
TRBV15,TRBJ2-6,ATSRGGRGIGSGANVLT
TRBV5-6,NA,ASSSGTGGNEQY
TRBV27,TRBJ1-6,ASSLVQGNSPLH
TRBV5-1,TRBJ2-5,ASSFRAGQETQY
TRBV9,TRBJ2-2,ASQRHRGGRDTGELF
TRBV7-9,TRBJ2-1,ASSSGTGVHNEQF
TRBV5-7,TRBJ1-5,ASSPWTARDNQPQH
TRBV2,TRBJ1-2,ASVRETSYGYT
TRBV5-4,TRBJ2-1,ASRMTGGRYNEQF
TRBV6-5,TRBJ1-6,ASSYEGSYNSPLH
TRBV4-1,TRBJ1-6,ASSQGRQGRVEDSPLH
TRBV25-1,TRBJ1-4,ASSRTGGDEKLF
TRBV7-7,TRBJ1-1,ALRAEAF
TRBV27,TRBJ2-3,ASSLYQWKDTQY
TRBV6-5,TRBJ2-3,ASSSISGGAATQY
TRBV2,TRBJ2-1,ASSDGYNEQF
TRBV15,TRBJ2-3,ATSRDVHGKSGGGGATDTQY
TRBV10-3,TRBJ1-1,AIRTGGTEAF
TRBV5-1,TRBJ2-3,ASSLAGPSTDTQY
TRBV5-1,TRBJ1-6,ASSSGRGSDSPLH
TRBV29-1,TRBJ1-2,SAGTAYGYT
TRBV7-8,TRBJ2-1,ASSLEVGSSYNEQF
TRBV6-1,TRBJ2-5,ASSVSRGRRETQY
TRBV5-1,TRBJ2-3,ASGAGGHSTDTQY
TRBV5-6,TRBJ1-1,ASSLGTNTEAF
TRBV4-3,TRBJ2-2,ASSPPKGTGELF
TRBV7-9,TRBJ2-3,ASTQGPPTQY
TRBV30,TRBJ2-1,AWSRDIYNEQF
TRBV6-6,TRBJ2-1,ASRTLQGGFEQF
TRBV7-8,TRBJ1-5,ASSWGQGEHQPQH
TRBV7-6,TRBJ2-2,ASSLWTDTNTGELF
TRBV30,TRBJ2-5,ACLRQGGWAQETQY
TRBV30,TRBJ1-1,AWTTNNVNTEAF
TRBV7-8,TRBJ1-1,ASSYLGGLNTEAF
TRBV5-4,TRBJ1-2,ASSLAGQGGNYGYT
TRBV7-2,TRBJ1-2,ASSLVRGDYGYT
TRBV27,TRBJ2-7,ASSLVRSGNGLYEQY
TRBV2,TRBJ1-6,ASSLQGPANSPLH
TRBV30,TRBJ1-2,ALQGSGYT
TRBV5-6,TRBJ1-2,ASSPVESFYGYT
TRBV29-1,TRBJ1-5,SVEDGQAGQPQH